This TCR beta chain was captured by sequencing in a study of cytomegalovirus exposure and HLA in healthy donors. Study conclusions and caveats: Both high specificity and high sensitivity reportedly marked the classifier's diagnosis of cytomegalovirus status. According to an earlier analysis, most TCR beta V segments yielded productive rearrangements about 90% or about 30% of the time. In vitro checks showed that a few CMV-associated chains really do target CMV antigens.

Note on this clone: Its matching antigen is unknown.

The study ran its PCR with 60 Vbeta and 13 Jbeta primers. The repertoire was sequenced with immunoSEQ multiplex PCR; TCRdb's copy has only in-frame clones and lacks some. The table has 100,000 to 120,000 clones, over 80% seen once. The CDR3 is 15 amino acids. V lost 5 bases to trimming and J lost 0 bases, with 13 bases between them. The germline V gene has CDR1 SGHTS and CDR2 YDEGEE. The TCR was taken from a man aged 25-40 years in good health and CMV-seropositive. This chain connects TRBV5-8 to TRBJ2-3, with D unclear. The sequencing input was PBMCs. CDR3 in amino acids: CASSFLSKSTDTQYF. CDR3 nucleotide sequence: TGTGCCAGCAGTTTTCTATCAAAGAGCACAGATACGCAGTATTTT.